The 11 T cell receptor beta chains below come from one sample, sequenced in a study of OX40 agonist ivuxolimab in advanced cancers. Clones were read by immunoSEQ multiplex PCR, and TCRdb kept only the in-frame ones, dropping some. The sample includes some 100,000 clones, roughly 84% of them seen just once. Sequenced here: CD4+ or CD8+ T cells sorted from blood, sampled in a trial of the OX40 agonist ivuxolimab. The source is an adult with an advanced solid tumor such as melanoma, head and neck, liver or kidney cancer.

This chain joins TRBV7-2 and TRBJ2-5; 9 nucleotides line up with TRBD2. The V and J ends lost 4 bases and 1 base, in that order; junction bases with no gene match: 13. The CDR3 sequence is 18 residues long. CDR1 is SGHTA and CDR2 is FQGNSA in the germline V gene. CDR3 protein: CASSSRGLSGGSQETQYF. In DNA form, the CDR3 reads TGTGCCAGCAGCTCTCGAGGTCTTAGCGGGGGCTCCCAAGAGACCCAGTACTTC.

The gene calls are TRBV6-1 and TRBJ2-3; 14 bases fit TRBD2. The J segment lost 1 base and the V segment lost 10 bases, leaving 1 base of the junction unmatched. CDR3 length: 14 residues. Germline CDR1 MNHNS, CDR2 SASEGT. CDR3 loop: CATGLAGGTDTQYF. CDR3 bases: TGTGCCACGGGACTAGCGGGGGGCACAGATACGCAGTATTTT.

This clone showed up just once. The V call is TRBV7-2, the J call TRBJ1-1; 8 bases match TRBD1. Germline CDR1 and CDR2: SGHTA and FQGNSA. Trimming at V came to 1 base and at J to 4 bases, leaving 5 bases not matched to a gene. There are 15 residues in the CDR3. The CDR3 loop is CASSLVITGGTEAFF. The CDR3 region has the DNA TGTGCCAGCAGCTTAGTGATCACAGGGGGCACTGAAGCTTTCTTT.

J is TRBJ2-7 and V is TRBV28; D remains ambiguous. V was trimmed by 5 bases and J by 1 base, leaving 6 bases between them. The germline V gene has CDR1 MDHEN and CDR2 SYDVKM. This CDR3 has 12 residues. This CDR3 is CASSRLSYEQYF. The CDR3 DNA sequence: TGTGCCAGCAGTCGTCTGTCCTACGAGCAGTACTTC.

The chain uses TRBV15 and TRBJ2-2; D ambiguous. Trimming left V 5 bases short and J 3 bases short, with 13 bases between. The CDR3 extends over 15 amino acids. Looked up from germline, CDR1 is LNHNV and CDR2 is YYDKDF (reference sequence). The CDR3 DNA sequence: TGTGCCACCAGCCTCTCAGCCGCGGACACCGGGGAGCTGTTTTTT. It specifies CATSLSAADTGELFF.

Only one count was recorded for this clone. The chain couples TRBV28 to TRBJ1-6; D is unresolved. The CDR3 spans 14 residues. Trimming stripped 5 bases from V and 13 bases from J, with 18 bases between. CDR1 is MDHEN, CDR2 SYDVKM, per germline. CDR3 residues: CASSPLRWPSPLHF. In nucleotides, the CDR3 is TGTGCCAGCAGTCCCCTACGGTGGCCCTCCCCCCTCCACTTT.

The rearrangement joins TRBV7-9 to TRBJ1-6; D gene uncertain. Trimming took off 3 bases at V and 5 bases at J, with 8 bases between the two ends. The germline V gene encodes CDR1 SEHNR and CDR2 FQNEAQ (reference sequence). This CDR3 contains 14 residues. CDR3 bases: TGTGCCAGCAGCTTTACAGACCATAATTCACCCCTCCACTTT. Translating gives CASSFTDHNSPLHF.

The chain recombines TRBV14 with TRBJ2-1, with no clear D. V gave up 3 bases and J gave up 1 base, with 7 bases separating them. Germline CDR1 SGHDN, CDR2 FVKESK. This CDR3 is built from 14 residues. Here the CDR3 reads CASSQAYSYNEQFF. DNA of the CDR3: TGTGCCAGCAGCCAGGCGTATTCCTACAATGAGCAGTTCTTC.

The V gene is TRBV19, the J gene TRBJ2-6; 8 nucleotides agree with TRBD1. This CDR3 is 17 amino acids long. V was clipped by 1 base and J by 0 bases; unmatched bases: 2. Germline CDR1 is LNHDA and CDR2 is SQIVND (reference sequence). The CDR3 reads CASSIGTGSSGANVLTF. CDR3 sequence (DNA): TGTGCCAGTAGTATAGGGACAGGGAGCTCTGGGGCCAACGTCCTGACTTTC.

The chain couples TRBV5-1 to TRBJ1-2, with 9 bases that match TRBD1. Germline assignment: CDR1 SGHRS and CDR2 YFSETQ. The CDR3 runs 13 residues. Losses at the gene ends were 5 bases for V and 5 bases for J; bases not matched to a gene: 4. The CDR3 sequence is CASSPGQGYGYTF. Here the CDR3 DNA reads TGCGCCAGCAGTCCCGGACAGGGGTATGGCTACACCTTC.

This sequence joins TRBV7-2 and TRBJ1-3; D unresolved. The length of the CDR3 is 12 residues. V was trimmed by 5 bases and J by 6 bases, leaving 8 bases between them. Germline V CDR1 and CDR2: SGHTA, FQGNSA. CDR3 DNA: TGTGCCAGCAGCCCGGGGATAAACACCATATATTTT. It encodes CASSPGINTIYF.